The 31 T cell receptor beta chains reported below all come from one sample, sequenced in a study of T cells in Graves' hyperthyroidism and ophthalmopathy. RNA transcripts yielded amplified TCR beta CDR3 regions. With the HTBI primer set, the TCR CDR3 went through a first round of RT-PCR. TCRdb used MiXCR to reprocess the multiplex PCR reads, holding one entry per CDR3 protein. The sample consists of about 480,000 distinct CDR3 sequences, roughly a quarter of them appearing once. Sequences were obtained from blood. Receptors were obtained from a woman aged 25 to 45 with Graves' ophthalmopathy.

V and J are TRBV15 and TRBJ2-7; 8 positions match TRBD2. CDR1 and CDR2 (germline): LNHNV, YYDKDF (reference sequence). After removal of 0 bases from V and 0 bases from J, the junction contained 10 bases not matched to a gene. The CDR3 extends over 18 amino acids. The CDR3 DNA reads as TGTGCCACCAGCAGAGATCGGGATAGCGGGGACAACTCCTACGAGCAGTACTTC. This codes for CATSRDRDSGDNSYEQYF. Full variable domain (outside the CDR3, taken from reference TRBV15 and TRBJ2-7): DAMVIQNPRYQVTQFGKPVTLSCSQTLNHNVMYWYQQKSSQAPKLLFHYYDKDFNNEADTPDNFQSRRPNTSFCFLDIRSPGLGDTAMYLCATSRDRDSGDNSYEQYFGPGTRLTVT.

Ten or more counts support this clonotype. The chain couples TRBV20-1 to TRBJ2-7; TRBD2 aligns across 13 bases. Per germline, CDR1 DFQATT and CDR2 SNEGSKA (reference sequence). The CDR3 length is 14 residues. The trim removed 3 bases at V and 7 bases at J, leaving 6 bases unmatched. The CDR3 nucleotides are TGCAGTGCTAGGACTAGCGGGGGGCCGCGGGAGCAGTACTTC. Translation gives CSARTSGGPREQYF.

This clonotype was recorded many times. The chain links TRBV2 to TRBJ1-1; D gene unclear. The CDR3 length is 14 residues. CDR1 is SNHLY, CDR2 FYNNEI, per germline. With 2 bases removed from V and 5 bases from J, the gap between germline ends came to 12 bases. The DNA for the CDR3 is TGTGCCAGCAGTGAATGGGGTAGTGGAACTGAAGCTTTCTTT. It specifies CASSEWGSGTEAFF.

This clonotype was detected ten times or more. V gene TRBV6-1 combines with J gene TRBJ2-5; no clear D. The length of the CDR3 is 12 residues. Germline CDR1 is MNHNS and CDR2 is SASEGT. V lost 7 bases, J lost 5 bases, and 11 bases lay in between. The CDR3 nucleotides read TGTGCCAGCATCGACACCGGCGAGACCCAGTACTTC. Protein product: CASIDTGETQYF.

This clonotype was detected many times. The J gene is TRBJ1-5, the V gene TRBV10-3; D is uncertain. Trimming left V 10 bases short and J 3 bases short, with 10 bases between. The CDR3 is made up of 12 amino acids. CDR1 is ENHRY and CDR2 is SYGVKD in the germline V gene. CDR3 amino acids: CATKGNNQPQHF. CDR3 nucleotide sequence: TGTGCCACCAAGGGTAACAATCAGCCCCAGCATTTT.

V usage is TRBV9 and J usage is TRBJ2-5; no definite D call. Germline V gene sequence: CDR1 SGDLS, CDR2 YYNGEE. Trimming removed 0 bases from V and 4 bases from J, with 16 bases in between. The CDR3 runs 16 residues. The CDR3 protein is CASSVDLWASRETQYF. The CDR3 nucleotides read TGTGCCAGCAGCGTAGATCTCTGGGCTTCTAGAGAGACCCAGTACTTC.

This clonotype was picked up many times. This chain links TRBV6-2 or TRBV6-3 with TRBJ1-3; no reliable D call. V was shortened by 8 bases and J by 2 bases, with 13 bases between the two germline ends. This CDR3 is built from 14 residues. Per germline, CDR1 MNHEY and CDR2 SVGEGT. CDR3 in DNA: TGTGCCAGCGCCGGGCGGACTGCTGGAAACACCATATATTTT. Encoded protein: CASAGRTAGNTIYF.

This clonotype was detected ten times or more. The CDR3 nucleotides are TGTGCCACCAGCAGAAGAGCGGGGGGGCCGAGGGAGCTGTTTTTT. Translated: CATSRRAGGPRELFF. The chain couples TRBV15 to TRBJ2-2, with TRBD2 identical over 10 bases. J lost 9 bases, V lost 2 bases, and 6 bases had no gene match. CDR1 and CDR2 from the germline V gene are LNHNV and YYDKDF (reference sequence). The CDR3 spans 15 residues.

This clonotype was recorded many times. J is TRBJ1-5 and V is TRBV12-3 or TRBV12-4, with TRBD1 as a possible D gene (5 bases). V lost 6 bases, J lost 6 bases, and 12 bases lay in between. The CDR3 is 13 residues long. The CDR3 region has the DNA TGTGCCAGCAGCGTCACAGGAGGTCAGCCCCAGCATTTT. This gives the protein CASSVTGGQPQHF.

The gene calls are TRBV25-1 and TRBJ2-2; 10 bases align to TRBD1. V shed 7 bases and J 5 bases; nucleotides not matched to a gene: 7. CDR3 length: 15 residues. From germline, CDR1 is MGHDK and CDR2 SYGVNS. CDR3: CASIKGGQGTGELFF. The CDR3, as DNA: TGTGCCAGCATTAAAGGGGGACAGGGGACCGGGGAGCTGTTTTTT.

The sample holds a few counts of this clonotype. The chain links TRBV12-3 or TRBV12-4 to TRBJ1-1; D call uncertain. V gave up 5 bases and J gave up 4 bases, with 11 bases separating them. The CDR3 is 13 residues long. This CDR3 is CASSPRFPTEAFF. The CDR3 nucleotides read TGTGCCAGCAGTCCCCGTTTCCCCACTGAAGCTTTCTTT.

This clonotype was counted at least ten times. V gene TRBV4-3 combines with J gene TRBJ2-2; possibly TRBD1 for D (6 bases). CDR3 length equals 16 residues. Germline V gene data show CDR1 as LGHNA and CDR2 as YSLEER. Trimming removed 4 bases from V and 0 bases from J, with 12 bases in between. The CDR3 DNA sequence: TGCGCCAGCAGCCCCAGCAGGACAGCGAACACCGGGGAGCTGTTTTTT. Its translation: CASSPSRTANTGELFF.

This clonotype was observed at least ten times. This chain connects TRBV7-3 to TRBJ2-3, with D tentatively TRBD2 (5 bases). CDR3 length: 13 amino acids. CDR1 is SGHTA and CDR2 is FQGTGA in the germline V gene. V was pared by 8 bases and J by 1 base, with 10 bases between. CDR3 coding DNA: TGTGCCAGCGGGAGTAGGGGCACAGATACGCAGTATTTT. Translation gives CASGSRGTDTQYF.

The chain is built from TRBV7-9 and TRBJ2-7; TRBD2 might be the D (6 bases). Trimming left V 1 base short and J 6 bases short, with 13 bases between. The CDR3 covers 14 residues. Germline-derived CDR1 and CDR2 are SEHNR and FQNEAQ (reference sequence). Written as DNA, the CDR3 is TGTGCCAGCAGCTTAGAAGGTGGGGGGATCGAGCAGTACTTC. Amino acid sequence: CASSLEGGGIEQYF.

This clonotype was counted a single time. Compared with germline, one end of the junction differs, possibly owing to a read error. V and J are TRBV6-2 or TRBV6-3 and TRBJ1-1, with 7 positions matching TRBD1. CDR1 MNHEY and CDR2 SVGEGT come from the germline V gene. This CDR3 contains 14 residues. Here the CDR3 DNA reads TGTGCCAGCAGGCAATCGACAGGGTACACTGATGCTTTCTTT. Translating gives CASRQSTGYTDAFF.

The sample holds a few counts of this clonotype. The chain combines TRBV12-3 or TRBV12-4 with TRBJ2-7; perhaps TRBD2 as D (5 bases). The V and J ends lost 2 bases and 5 bases respectively, with 16 bases between them. The length of the CDR3 is 15 residues. The CDR3 sequence is CASSLHSRGIDEQYF. The CDR3 bases are TGTGCCAGCAGTTTACATTCCCGGGGTATCGACGAGCAGTACTTC.

Many counts were recorded for this clonotype. The V call is TRBV7-8, the J call TRBJ1-2; 8 bases are shared with TRBD1. The CDR3 length is 17 residues. V lost 5 bases to trimming and J lost 4 bases; unmatched junction nucleotides: 15. The germline V gene has CDR1 SGHVS and CDR2 FQNEAQ. CDR3 protein: CASSRNPGTGTAYGYTF. Here the CDR3 DNA reads TGTGCCAGCAGCAGGAATCCCGGGACAGGAACCGCCTATGGCTACACCTTC.

This clonotype was counted at least ten times. V gene TRBV5-1 combines with J gene TRBJ2-6, with D unresolved. Between the trimmed V and J ends, which lost 4 bases and 0 bases, there was a span of 14 bases. The CDR3 runs to 17 residues. Germline-derived CDR1 and CDR2 are SGHRS and YFSETQ. Here the CDR3 DNA reads TGCGCCAGCAGCCCGACCGACCTGAGCTCTGGGGCCAACGTCCTGACTTTC. Protein product: CASSPTDLSSGANVLTF.

This clonotype was counted a few times. The chain is built from TRBV6-1 and TRBJ2-7; TRBD1 aligns across 10 bases. Germline V gives CDR1 MNHNS, CDR2 SASEGT. The length of the CDR3 is 15 residues. After removal of 0 bases from V and 6 bases from J, the junction contained 5 bases not matched to a gene. CDR3: CASSEAGTGVAEQYF. For the CDR3, the DNA is TGTGCCAGCAGTGAAGCGGGGACAGGGGTGGCCGAGCAGTACTTC.

Turning to this clonotype: Its ends do not fully match the called genes, so a read error is possible. The V gene is TRBV6-5, the J gene TRBJ2-5; no definite D call. The CDR3 has 12 amino acids. Germline V gives CDR1 MNHEY, CDR2 SVGAGI. In DNA form, the CDR3 reads TGCGCCAGCAGCCAAGACCCCCAGACCCAGTACTTC. It translates to CASSQDPQTQYF.

This clonotype came up a few times. The V and J genes are TRBV29-1 and TRBJ2-7; D is uncertain. The V gene lost 8 bases and the J gene lost 7 bases, with 6 bases spanning the gap. Germline V gene lookup returns CDR1 SQVTM and CDR2 ANQGSEA. The CDR3 sequence is 8 residues long. The CDR3 here is CSPREQYF. The CDR3 DNA sequence: TGCAGCCCACGGGAGCAGTACTTC.

In this sample, this clonotype turned up many times. The V and J genes are TRBV7-8 and TRBJ2-7; possibly TRBD1 or TRBD2 for D (5 bases each). Germline V CDR1 and CDR2: SGHVS, FQNEAQ. V lost 5 bases, J lost 3 bases, and 11 bases lay in between. This CDR3 region has 13 residues. The CDR3 DNA follows: TGTGCCAGCAGCCCAGACAGCGGCTACGAGCAGTACTTC. Its protein product is CASSPDSGYEQYF.

There are many counts of this clonotype. V and J are TRBV18 and TRBJ1-1, with a possible D match to TRBD1 (5 bases). From germline, CDR1 is KGHSH and CDR2 LQKENI. V lost 2 bases and J lost 5, with 12 bases in between. The CDR3 consists of 14 residues. The CDR3 DNA sequence: TGTGCCAGCTCACCAGGACGGGGCTATACTGAAGCTTTCTTT. It specifies CASSPGRGYTEAFF. Looking up the rest from reference TRBV18 and TRBJ1-1 gives the full variable domain: NAGVMQNPRHLVRRRGQEARLRCSPMKGHSHVYWYRQLPEEGLKFMVYLQKENIIDESGMPKERFSAEFPKEGPSILRIQQVVRGDSAAYFCASSPGRGYTEAFFGQGTRLTVV.

This clonotype was detected many times. This chain links TRBV12-3 or TRBV12-4 with TRBJ1-1; D uncertain. The length of the CDR3 is 13 residues. The V gene lost 3 bases and the J gene lost 0 bases, with 5 bases spanning the gap. CDR3 coding DNA: TGTGCCAGCAGTTTTAGCCTGAACACTGAAGCTTTCTTT. It encodes CASSFSLNTEAFF.

The V call is TRBV10-1, the J call TRBJ2-5, with D perhaps given as TRBD1 or TRBD2 (5 bases each). The length of the CDR3 is 15 residues. The germline gives CDR1 WNHNN, CDR2 SYGVQD (reference sequence). Between the trimmed V and J ends, which lost 2 bases and 1 base, there was a span of 11 bases. DNA for the CDR3: TGCGCCAGCAGTGAGCAGGTCGGGACCCAAGAGACCCAGTACTTC. Translated: CASSEQVGTQETQYF.

Remarks on this clonotype: Being one base from a much bigger clone, this may be a read error. The CDR3 does not close with the conserved phenylalanine or tryptophan, likely indicating a read error. The chain recombines TRBV20-1 with TRBJ1-1, with D maybe TRBD1 (6 bases). Germline loops: CDR1 DFQATT, CDR2 SNEGSKA (reference sequence). The ends were cut back, 5 bases at V and 1 base at J, with 8 bases in the middle. This CDR3 has 12 amino acids. The CDR3 protein is CSARGGNTEAFC. The DNA of the CDR3 is TGCAGTGCTCGAGGGGGGAACACTGAAGCTTTCTGT.

Comments on this clonotype: A much larger clone lies a single base off, so this may be a read error. The conserved final phenylalanine or tryptophan is absent from the CDR3, which likely points to a read error. The rearrangement joins TRBV18 to TRBJ2-2; 7 bases match TRBD1. The CDR3 is made up of 15 amino acids. Germline CDR1 and CDR2: KGHSH and LQKENI. Trimming removed 0 bases from V and 6 bases from J; junction bases left unmatched: 4. The CDR3 protein is CASSPPKTGAGELFY. DNA of the CDR3: TGTGCCAGCTCACCACCCAAAACAGGGGCCGGGGAGCTGTTTTAT.

There are many counts of this clonotype. This chain uses TRBV11-3 with TRBJ1-2; D gene ambiguous. This CDR3 comprises 15 residues. The V end was cut by 3 bases, the J end by 5 bases, with 16 bases between. Germline V gene sequence: CDR1 SGHNT, CDR2 YENEEA. CDR3 sequence reads: CASSFFERAEYGYTF. The CDR3 DNA sequence: TGTGCCAGCAGCTTCTTTGAGAGGGCTGAGTATGGCTACACCTTC.

The table lists this clonotype with many counts. The V gene is TRBV29-1, the J gene TRBJ1-1; D is unclear. Trimming cost V 0 bases and J 7 bases, with 6 bases left between them. The CDR3 runs 11 residues. Germline loops: CDR1 SQVTM, CDR2 ANQGSEA. The CDR3 DNA follows: TGCAGCGTTGAAGACAAAATTGAAGCTTTCTTT. This gives the protein CSVEDKIEAFF. Full variable domain (missing parts from reference TRBV29-1 and TRBJ1-1): SAVISQKPSRDICQRGTSLTIQCQVDSQVTMMFWYRQQPGQSLTLIATANQGSEATYESGFVIDKFPISRPNLTFSTLTVSNMSPEDSSIYLCSVEDKIEAFFGQGTRLTVV.

This clonotype was found many times. V is TRBV5-1 and J is TRBJ1-2, with 7 bases that match TRBD1. The V segment lost 1 base and the J segment 6 bases; nucleotides outside the gene matches: 9. Germline V gene lookup returns CDR1 SGHRS and CDR2 YFSETQ. The CDR3 length is 15 residues. CDR3 protein: CASSLTGQGVNGYTF. CDR3 sequence (DNA): TGCGCCAGCAGCTTGACAGGGCAGGGGGTGAATGGCTACACCTTC.

This clonotype came up a few times. The chain combines TRBV20-1 with TRBJ2-2; TRBD2 matches at 13 bases. The germline V gene has CDR1 DFQATT and CDR2 SNEGSKA (reference sequence). The V segment lost 5 bases and the J segment 4 bases; nucleotides outside the gene matches: 7. This CDR3 spans 16 amino acids. CDR3 sequence: CSAYGLAGVGTGELFF. The CDR3 DNA follows: TGCAGTGCTTACGGACTAGCGGGAGTTGGCACCGGGGAGCTGTTTTTT.